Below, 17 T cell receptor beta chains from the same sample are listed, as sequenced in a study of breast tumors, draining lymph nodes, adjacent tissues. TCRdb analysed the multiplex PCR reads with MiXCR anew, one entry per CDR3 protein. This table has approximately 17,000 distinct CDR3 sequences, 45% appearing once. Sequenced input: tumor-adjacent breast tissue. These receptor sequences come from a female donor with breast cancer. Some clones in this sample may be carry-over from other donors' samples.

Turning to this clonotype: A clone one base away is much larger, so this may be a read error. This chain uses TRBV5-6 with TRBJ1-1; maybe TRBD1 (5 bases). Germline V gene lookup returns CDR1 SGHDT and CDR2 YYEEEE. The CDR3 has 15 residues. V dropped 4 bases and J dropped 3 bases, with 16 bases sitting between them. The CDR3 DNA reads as TGTGCCAGCAGCCAGGCAGGGACGTTGTACACTGAAGCTTTCTTT. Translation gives CASSQAGTLYTEAFF.

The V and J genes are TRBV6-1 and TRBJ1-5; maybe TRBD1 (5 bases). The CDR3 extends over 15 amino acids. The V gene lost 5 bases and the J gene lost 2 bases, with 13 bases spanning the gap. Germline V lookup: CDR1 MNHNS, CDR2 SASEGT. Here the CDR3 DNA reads TGTGCCAGCAGTCAAGGGGAGGTCGGCAATCAGCCCCAGCATTTT. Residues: CASSQGEVGNQPQHF.

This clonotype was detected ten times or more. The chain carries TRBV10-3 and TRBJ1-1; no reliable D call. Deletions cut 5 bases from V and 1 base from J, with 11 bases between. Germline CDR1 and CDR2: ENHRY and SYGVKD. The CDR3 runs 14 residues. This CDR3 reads CAISIKPGNTEAFF. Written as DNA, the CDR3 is TGTGCCATCAGTATAAAGCCCGGGAACACTGAAGCTTTCTTT.

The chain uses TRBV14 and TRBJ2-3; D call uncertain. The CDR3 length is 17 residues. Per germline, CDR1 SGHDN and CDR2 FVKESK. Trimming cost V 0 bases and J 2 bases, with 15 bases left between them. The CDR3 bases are TGTGCCAGCAGCCAAGACCCCCTCTTGGCTCTCACAGATACGCAGTATTTT. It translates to CASSQDPLLALTDTQYF. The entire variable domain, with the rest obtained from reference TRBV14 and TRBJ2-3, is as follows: EAGVTQFPSHSVIEKGQTVTLRCDPISGHDNLYWYRRVMGKEIKFLLHFVKESKQDESGMPNNRFLAERTGGTYSTLKVQPAELEDSGVYFCASSQDPLLALTDTQYFGPGTRLTVL.

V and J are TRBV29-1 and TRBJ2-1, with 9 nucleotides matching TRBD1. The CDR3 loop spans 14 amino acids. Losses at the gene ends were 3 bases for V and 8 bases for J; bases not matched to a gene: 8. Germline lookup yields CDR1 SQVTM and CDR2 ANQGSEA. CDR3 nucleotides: TGCAGCGTTGAGGGGGACAGGGTTTCCGATGAGCAGTTCTTC. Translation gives CSVEGDRVSDEQFF.

The chain's CDR3 is CASTNLAGGNEHF. The CDR3, as DNA: TGTGCCAGCACCAATCTAGCGGGAGGTAACGAGCATTTT. The rearrangement joins TRBV5-8 to TRBJ1-5; D is uncertain. V was trimmed by 6 bases and J by 14 bases, leaving 21 bases between them. Germline V gives CDR1 SGHTS, CDR2 YDEGEE. The CDR3 has 13 residues.

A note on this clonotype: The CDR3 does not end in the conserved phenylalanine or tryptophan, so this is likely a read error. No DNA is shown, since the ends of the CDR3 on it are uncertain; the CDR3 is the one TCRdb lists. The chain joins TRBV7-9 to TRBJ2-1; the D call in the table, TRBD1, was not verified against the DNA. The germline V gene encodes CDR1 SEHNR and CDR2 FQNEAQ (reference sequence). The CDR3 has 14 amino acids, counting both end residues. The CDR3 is CASSLEGANDEQLL.

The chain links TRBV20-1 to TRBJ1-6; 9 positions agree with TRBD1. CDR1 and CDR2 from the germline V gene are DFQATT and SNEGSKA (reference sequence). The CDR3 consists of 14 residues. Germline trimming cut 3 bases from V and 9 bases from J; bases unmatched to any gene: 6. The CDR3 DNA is TGCAGTGCTAGTCCGGGACAGGGAATTTCACCCCTCCACTTT. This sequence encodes CSASPGQGISPLHF.

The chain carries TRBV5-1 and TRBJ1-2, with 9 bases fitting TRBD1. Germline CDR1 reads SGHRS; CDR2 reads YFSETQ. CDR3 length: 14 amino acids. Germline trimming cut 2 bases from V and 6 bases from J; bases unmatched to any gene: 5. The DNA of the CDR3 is TGCGCCAGCAGCTTCGGGACAGGGCGCGATGGCTACACCTTC. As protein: CASSFGTGRDGYTF. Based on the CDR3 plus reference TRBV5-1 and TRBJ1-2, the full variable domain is KAGVTQTPRYLIKTRGQQVTLSCSPISGHRSVSWYQQTPGQGLQFLFEYFSETQRNKGNFPGRFSGRQFSNSRSEMNVSTLELGDSALYLCASSFGTGRDGYTFGSGTRLTVV.

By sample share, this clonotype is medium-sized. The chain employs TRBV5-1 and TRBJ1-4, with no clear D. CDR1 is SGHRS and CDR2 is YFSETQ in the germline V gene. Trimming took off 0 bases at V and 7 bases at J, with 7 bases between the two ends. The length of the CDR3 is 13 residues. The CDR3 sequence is CASSLAIREKLFF. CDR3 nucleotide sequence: TGCGCCAGCAGCTTGGCCATACGTGAAAAACTGTTTTTT.

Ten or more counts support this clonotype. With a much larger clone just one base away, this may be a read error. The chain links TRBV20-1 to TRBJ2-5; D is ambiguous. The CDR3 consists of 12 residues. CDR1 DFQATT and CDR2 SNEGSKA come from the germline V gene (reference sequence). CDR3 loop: CSAPLLQETPYF. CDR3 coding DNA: TGCAGTGCTCCCCTGCTCCAAGAGACCCCGTACTTC.

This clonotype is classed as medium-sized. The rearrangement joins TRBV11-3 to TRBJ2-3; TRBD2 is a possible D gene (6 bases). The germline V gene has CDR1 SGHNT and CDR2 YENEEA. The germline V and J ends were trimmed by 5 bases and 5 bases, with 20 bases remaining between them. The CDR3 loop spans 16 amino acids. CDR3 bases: TGTGCCAGCAGCCAGGAAGCCTCTTGGGGACTAGATACGCAGTATTTT. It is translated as CASSQEASWGLDTQYF.

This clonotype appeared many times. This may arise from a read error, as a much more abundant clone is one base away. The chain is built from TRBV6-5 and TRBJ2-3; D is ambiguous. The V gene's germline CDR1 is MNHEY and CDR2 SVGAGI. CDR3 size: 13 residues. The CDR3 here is CASSHSLTDTQYF. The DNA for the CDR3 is TGTGCCAGCAGTCACTCATTGACAGATACGCAGTATTTT.

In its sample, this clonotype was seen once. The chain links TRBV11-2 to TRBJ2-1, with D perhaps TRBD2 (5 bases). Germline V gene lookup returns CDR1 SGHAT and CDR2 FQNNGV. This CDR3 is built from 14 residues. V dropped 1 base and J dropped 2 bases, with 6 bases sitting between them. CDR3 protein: CASSLAGTYNEQFF. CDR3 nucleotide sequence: TGTGCCAGCAGCTTAGCGGGAACCTACAATGAGCAGTTCTTC.

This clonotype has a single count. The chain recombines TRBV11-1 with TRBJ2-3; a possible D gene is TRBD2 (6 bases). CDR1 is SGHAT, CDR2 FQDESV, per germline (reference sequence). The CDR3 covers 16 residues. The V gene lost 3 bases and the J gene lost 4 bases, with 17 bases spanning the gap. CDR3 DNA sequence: TGTGCCAGCAGCTTGCGGGGTCCCGGCGGGGCAGATACGCAGTATTTT. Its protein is CASSLRGPGGADTQYF. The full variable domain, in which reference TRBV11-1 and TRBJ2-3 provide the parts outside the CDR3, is EAEVAQSPRYKITEKSQAVAFWCDPISGHATLYWYRQILGQGPELLVQFQDESVVDDSQLPKDRFSAERLKGVDSTLKIQPAELGDSAMYLCASSLRGPGGADTQYFGPGTRLTVL.

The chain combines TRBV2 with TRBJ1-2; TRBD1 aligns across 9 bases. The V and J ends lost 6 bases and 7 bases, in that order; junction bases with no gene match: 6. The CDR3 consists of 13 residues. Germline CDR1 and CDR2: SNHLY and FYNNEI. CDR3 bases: TGTGCCAGCAGCGGAACAGGGGGCGGTGGCTACACCTTC. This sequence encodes CASSGTGGGGYTF. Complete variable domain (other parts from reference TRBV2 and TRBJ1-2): EPEVTQTPSHQVTQMGQEVILRCVPISNHLYFYWYRQILGQKVEFLVSFYNNEISEKSEIFDDQFSVERPDGSNFTLKIRSTKLEDSAMYFCASSGTGGGGYTFGSGTRLTVV.

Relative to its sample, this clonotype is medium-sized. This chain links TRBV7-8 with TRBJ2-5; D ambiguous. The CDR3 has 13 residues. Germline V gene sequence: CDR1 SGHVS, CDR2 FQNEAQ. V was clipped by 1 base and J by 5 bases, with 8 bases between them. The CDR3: CASSLVGVETQYF. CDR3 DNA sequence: TGTGCCAGCAGCTTAGTTGGCGTGGAGACCCAGTACTTC.